This entry concerns a single TCR beta chain. Its antigen is not identified. This entry belongs to a study of Ad26.COV2.S vaccination and SARS-CoV-2 variants. Whole-study context: Ad26.COV2.S given intramuscularly, once or twice 56 days apart.

The treatment denotes: some 20 received Ad26.COV2.S at low or high dose, single or two shots; roughly five received placebo; per-sample allocation not given. The investigators took samples on day 63 after the first vaccine or placebo injection. Built on an Ad26 vector, the vaccine expressed Wuhan-strain SARS-CoV-2 spike. Sequencing used immunoSEQ multiplex PCR; TCRdb keeps in-frame clones, though not all of them. The table records fewer than 400,000 clones, over 75% of them present only once. Overall study results and limits: An underestimation of total T cell responses may have resulted from the TCR breadth and depth analyses.

Germline V gene lookup returns CDR1 MGHRA and CDR2 YSYEKL. Trimming removed 4 bases from V and 4 bases from J, with 12 bases in between. The CDR3 loop spans 14 amino acids. This receptor was obtained from a person aged 18-60 years who received the Ad26.COV2.S COVID-19 vaccine or a placebo. This specimen was peripheral blood, taken in a trial of Ad26.COV2.S vaccine versus placebo. This chain joins TRBV4-1 and TRBJ2-3, with D possibly TRBD1 on 5 matching bases. Here the CDR3 DNA reads TGCGCCAGCAGCCGGGGCCTTAGGGCAGATACGCAGTATTTT. This encodes CASSRGLRADTQYF.